This entry lists 5 T cell receptor beta chains sequenced from one sample in a study of control samples from healthy donors and cancer patients. TCRdb's table, derived via immunoSEQ multiplex PCR, lists solely in-frame clones and lacks some. The table shows around 110,000 clones, with approximately 92% occurring only once. The sequenced sample was PBMCs. The receptors were sampled from a woman in her fifties or sixties with colorectal cancer.

This sequence joins TRBV6-5 and TRBJ2-2; 8 bases are shared with TRBD1. Germline CDR1 and CDR2: MNHEY and SVGAGI. Trimming cost V 7 bases and J 6 bases; bases outside gene matches: 7. This CDR3 contains 14 residues. The CDR3 loop is CASTYRGDSGELFF. CDR3 DNA: TGTGCCAGCACCTACAGGGGGGATTCCGGGGAGCTGTTTTTT.

The chain has TRBV2 and TRBJ2-7; D gene ambiguous. This CDR3 is 12 amino acids long. Germline V gene sequence: CDR1 SNHLY, CDR2 FYNNEI. V lost 3 bases and J lost 10, with 13 bases in between. The CDR3 nucleotides are TGTGCCAGCAGTGACGAAAATGGCCCTCAGTACTTC. Its translation: CASSDENGPQYF.

The gene calls are TRBV15 and TRBJ2-7; D gene uncertain. The CDR3 extends over 14 amino acids. Trimming took off 3 bases at V and 3 bases at J, with 12 bases between the two ends. From germline, CDR1 is LNHNV and CDR2 YYDKDF (reference sequence). The CDR3 loop is CATSSGGDSYEQYF. As DNA, the CDR3 is TGTGCCACCAGCAGCGGTGGGGATAGCTACGAGCAGTACTTC.

This clone has just a few counts. The chain carries TRBV5-1 and TRBJ1-6; D not resolved. The CDR3 spans 13 residues. The V end was cut by 5 bases, the J end by 5 bases, with 8 bases between. Germline V gene sequence: CDR1 SGHRS, CDR2 YFSETQ. The CDR3 DNA reads TGCGCCAGCAGGGAGGAACATAATTCACCCCTCCACTTT. It yields the protein CASREEHNSPLHF.

For the CDR3, the DNA is TGTGCCAGCAGCTTAACCAGGGGCGGTTCGGAAGCTTTCTTT. It specifies CASSLTRGGSEAFF. The chain links TRBV7-3 to TRBJ1-1; tentative D call: TRBD1 (6 bases). The CDR3 sequence is 14 residues long. The ends were cut back, 0 bases at V and 8 bases at J, with 13 bases in the middle. Germline CDR1 reads SGHTA; CDR2 reads FQGTGA.